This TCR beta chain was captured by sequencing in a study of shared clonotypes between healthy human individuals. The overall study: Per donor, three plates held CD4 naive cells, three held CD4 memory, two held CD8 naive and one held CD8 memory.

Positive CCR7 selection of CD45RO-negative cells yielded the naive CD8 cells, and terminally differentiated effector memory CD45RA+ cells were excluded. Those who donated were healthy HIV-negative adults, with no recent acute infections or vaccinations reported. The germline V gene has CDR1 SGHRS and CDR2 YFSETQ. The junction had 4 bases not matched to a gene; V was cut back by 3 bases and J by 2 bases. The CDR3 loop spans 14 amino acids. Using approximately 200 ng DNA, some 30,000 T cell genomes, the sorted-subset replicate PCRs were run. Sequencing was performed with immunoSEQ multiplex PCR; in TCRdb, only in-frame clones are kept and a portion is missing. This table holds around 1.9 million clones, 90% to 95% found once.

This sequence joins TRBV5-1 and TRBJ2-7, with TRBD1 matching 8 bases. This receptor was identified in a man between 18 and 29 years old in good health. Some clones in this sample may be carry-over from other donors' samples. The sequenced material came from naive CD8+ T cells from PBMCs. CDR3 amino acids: CASSSSTGAYEQYF. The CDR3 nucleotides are TGCGCCAGCAGCTCCTCGACAGGGGCCTACGAGCAGTACTTC.